Sequencing of this T cell receptor beta chain was carried out in a study of T-cell memory formation after mild COVID-19. About the research overall: The two donors had largely donor-specific TCR clusters. General study points: Later expanders leaned toward CD4+, whereas clones contracting from day 15 to 85 were balanced CD4/CD8. Prior to infection, memory already included some responding clones, suggesting cross-reactive memory joined.

Concerning this clonotype: Its antigen is unidentified.

TCRdb re-called the 5' RACE reads with MiXCR, one entry per CDR3 protein. Altogether nearly 110,000 distinct CDR3 sequences are present, around 14% being singletons, with the ten largest covering around 40%. Germline lookup yields CDR1 MNHNS and CDR2 SASEGT. The CDR3 is 14 residues long. V was trimmed by 7 bases and J by 3 bases, leaving 15 bases between them. This chain links TRBV6-1 with TRBJ1-1; D possibly corresponds to TRBD1 (6 bases). Sequencing used PBMCs or a T cell subset sorted from them (not recorded which). This TCR was recovered from a man between 18 and 29 years old who had mild COVID-19 (a few samples of this study predate the infection). Cell type and time point are not known. The CDR3 DNA reads TGTGCCAGCATCGTCGACAGGTCGGACACTGAAGCTTTCTTT. Protein sequence: CASIVDRSDTEAFF.